What follows are 17 T cell receptor beta chains derived from one specimen sequenced in a study of neurological immune-mediated disorders. TCRdb reprocessed the 5' RACE reads with MiXCR, giving one entry per CDR3 protein. The sample includes 100,000 or so distinct CDR3 sequences, around 3.4% of them seen just once. The sample consisted of PBMCs. Source of these receptors: a woman aged 18 to 35 with multiple sclerosis.

With regard to this clonotype: A much larger clone lies one base from this, so it may be a read error. V and J are TRBV5-1 and TRBJ2-3; 7 bases line up with TRBD2. The V and J ends lost 4 bases and 7 bases, in that order; junction bases with no gene match: 12. The CDR3 runs to 15 residues. In germline, CDR1 is SGHRS, CDR2 YFSETQ. The CDR3 nucleotides are TGCGCCAGCAGCCCGTCCGGGACTAACTTACATACGCAGTATTTT. Amino acids: CASSPSGTNLHTQYF.

This clonotype has a count of ten or more. This chain connects TRBV7-6 to TRBJ2-7; 7 nucleotides line up with TRBD1. There are 14 residues in the CDR3. After removal of 2 bases from V and 4 bases from J, the junction contained 5 bases not matched to a gene. CDR1 SGHVS and CDR2 FNYEAQ come from the germline V gene. This chain's CDR3 is CASSLRTGVYEQYF. The CDR3 bases are TGTGCCAGCAGCTTACGGACAGGTGTATACGAGCAGTACTTC.

The table lists this clonotype with many counts. This chain joins TRBV10-2 and TRBJ2-7, with D perhaps matching TRBD1 (5 bases). Trimming cost V 8 bases and J 5 bases, with 13 bases left between them. The CDR3 extends over 12 amino acids. Germline-derived CDR1 and CDR2 are WSHSY and SAAADI. CDR3 nucleotide sequence: TGCGCCAGCCATGACAGCCTCCACGAGCAGTACTTC. This encodes CASHDSLHEQYF.

This clonotype was counted ten times or more. This chain joins TRBV4-2 and TRBJ1-3; perhaps TRBD1 as D (5 bases). Trimming shortened V by 0 bases and J by 3 bases, and 12 bases separated the two germline ends. Germline CDR1 and CDR2: LGHNA and YNFKEQ. CDR3 length equals 16 residues. CDR3 DNA sequence: TGTGCCAGCAGCCAAGAACGAGGGGCCTTTGGAAACACCATATATTTT. It codes for CASSQERGAFGNTIYF.

This clonotype was counted a few times. The chain is built from TRBV10-3 and TRBJ2-5, with 11 bases matching TRBD2. J lost 5 bases, V lost 7 bases, and 6 bases had no gene match. CDR1 is ENHRY and CDR2 is SYGVKD in the germline V gene. This CDR3 region has 14 residues. The CDR3 nucleotides read TGTGCCATCACGACTAGCGGGGATATGGAGACCCAGTACTTC. It is translated as CAITTSGDMETQYF.

CDR3 DNA: TGTGCCAGCAGCCGCCACGGGGAGAGGACTGAAGCTTTCTTT. Translation: CASSRHGERTEAFF. This sequence joins TRBV3-1 and TRBJ1-1; D is undetermined. V lost 4 bases and J lost 5, with 14 bases in between. The CDR3 sequence is 14 residues long. Germline CDR1 and CDR2: LGHDT and YNNKEL (reference sequence).

This clonotype was counted at least ten times. At one of its ends the junction is not consistent with the germline gene, which may arise from a read error. The V gene is TRBV2, the J gene TRBJ1-1; tentatively, D is TRBD1 (5 bases). Germline-derived CDR1 and CDR2 are SNHLY and FYNNEI. This CDR3 comprises 15 residues. CDR3 region: CASNPWAGLKTEAFF. The CDR3 nucleotides read TGTGCCAGTAACCCCTGGGCGGGGCTGAAGACTGAAGCTTTCTTT.

This clonotype was seen many times. V usage is TRBV14 and J usage is TRBJ2-7, with D perhaps TRBD2 (6 bases). V dropped 1 base and J dropped 4 bases, with 20 bases sitting between them. Germline CDR1 is SGHDN and CDR2 is FVKESK. The CDR3 is made up of 17 amino acids. The CDR3 region has the DNA TGTGCCAGCAGCCAAGGAGTCACGGGGGAGAAGTGGTACGAGCAGTACTTC. Its protein is CASSQGVTGEKWYEQYF.

This clonotype occurred many times. The chain carries TRBV6-5 and TRBJ1-1; D gene unclear. From germline, CDR1 is MNHEY and CDR2 SVGAGI. V was clipped by 0 bases and J by 4 bases, with 6 bases between them. This CDR3 has 13 amino acids. CDR3 sequence (DNA): TGTGCCAGCAGTTACTCGAGTAGCACTGAAGCTTTCTTT. Its protein is CASSYSSSTEAFF.

This clonotype was found many times. The rearrangement links TRBV5-6 to TRBJ1-1, with D perhaps TRBD1 (5 bases). V gave up 4 bases and J gave up 4 bases, with 11 bases separating them. Germline V gives CDR1 SGHDT, CDR2 YYEEEE. The CDR3 has 13 amino acids. The CDR3 nucleotides read TGTGCCAGCAGCGTATACAGGAGCACTGAAGCTTTCTTT. Its translation: CASSVYRSTEAFF.

Turning to this clonotype: One base away lies a much larger clone, so this may be a sequencing read error. This chain uses TRBV2 with TRBJ2-7; tentatively, D is TRBD1 or TRBD2 (5 bases each). Germline CDR1 SNHLY, CDR2 FYNNEI. Trimming removed 9 bases at V and 7 bases at J, with 13 bases between. This CDR3 region has 11 residues. The CDR3 coding sequence is TGTGCCAGTGACGGGGCAAAAGAGCAGTACTTC. Encoded protein: CASDGAKEQYF. Full variable domain (remainder filled in from reference TRBV2 and TRBJ2-7): EPEVTQTPSHQVTQMGQEVILRCVPISNHLYFYWYRQILGQKVEFLVSFYNNEISEKSEIFDDQFSVERPDGSNFTLKIRSTKLEDSAMYFCASDGAKEQYFGPGTRLTVT.

There are many counts of this clonotype. The chain carries TRBV5-1 and TRBJ2-1, with 9 bases that match TRBD2. The V gene end was trimmed by 3 bases and the J gene end by 8 bases; junction bases not matched to a gene: 9. The CDR3 is 15 amino acids. The germline gives CDR1 SGHRS, CDR2 YFSETQ. The CDR3, as DNA: TGCGCCAGCAGCTCGCGTAGCGGGGGCGCGGATGAGCAGTTCTTC. Translated, it gives CASSSRSGGADEQFF.

In this sample, this clonotype turned up many times. The rearrangement uses TRBV18 and TRBJ1-5; TRBD1 is a possible D gene (5 bases). V dropped 2 bases and J dropped 3 bases, with 8 bases sitting between them. CDR3 size: 14 residues. Germline assignment: CDR1 KGHSH and CDR2 LQKENI. The CDR3 coding sequence is TGTGCCAGCTCACCAGGGGACCACAATCAGCCCCAGCATTTT. Its translation is CASSPGDHNQPQHF.

In its sample, this clonotype was seen many times. The chain is built from TRBV4-3 and TRBJ2-2; 15 nucleotides match TRBD2. Germline CDR1 is LGHNA and CDR2 is YSLEER. The CDR3 contains 17 residues. Trimming at V came to 4 bases and at J to 4 bases, leaving 4 bases not matched to a gene. DNA of the CDR3: TGCGCCAGCAGCCCGGGACTAGCGGGAGGTTCCACCGGGGAGCTGTTTTTT. This translates into CASSPGLAGGSTGELFF.

This clonotype was seen ten or more times. This chain connects TRBV10-3 to TRBJ1-2; the match to TRBD1 covers 10 bases. After removal of 1 base from V and 7 bases from J, the junction contained 6 bases not matched to a gene. Germline CDR1 ENHRY, CDR2 SYGVKD. This CDR3 comprises 15 residues. The CDR3 nucleotides read TGTGCCATCAGTGAGTTAGAGACAGGGGGCAGTGGCTACACCTTC. Translated: CAISELETGGSGYTF.

This clonotype was recorded many times. V is TRBV5-1 and J is TRBJ2-3; D ambiguous. This CDR3 has 13 residues. V lost 3 bases to trimming and J lost 1 base, with 6 bases between them. Germline lookup yields CDR1 SGHRS and CDR2 YFSETQ. This CDR3 is CASSWVGTDTQYF. CDR3 in DNA: TGCGCCAGCAGCTGGGTCGGCACAGATACGCAGTATTTT.

This clonotype was observed at least ten times. The chain couples TRBV20-1 to TRBJ2-5; 13 nucleotides match TRBD2. The germline V gene encodes CDR1 DFQATT and CDR2 SNEGSKA (reference sequence). The V segment lost 1 base and the J segment 5 bases; nucleotides outside the gene matches: 7. The CDR3 covers 16 residues. CDR3 sequence reads: CSARAELAGGRETQYF. CDR3 bases: TGCAGTGCTAGAGCGGAACTAGCGGGGGGGCGGGAGACCCAGTACTTC.